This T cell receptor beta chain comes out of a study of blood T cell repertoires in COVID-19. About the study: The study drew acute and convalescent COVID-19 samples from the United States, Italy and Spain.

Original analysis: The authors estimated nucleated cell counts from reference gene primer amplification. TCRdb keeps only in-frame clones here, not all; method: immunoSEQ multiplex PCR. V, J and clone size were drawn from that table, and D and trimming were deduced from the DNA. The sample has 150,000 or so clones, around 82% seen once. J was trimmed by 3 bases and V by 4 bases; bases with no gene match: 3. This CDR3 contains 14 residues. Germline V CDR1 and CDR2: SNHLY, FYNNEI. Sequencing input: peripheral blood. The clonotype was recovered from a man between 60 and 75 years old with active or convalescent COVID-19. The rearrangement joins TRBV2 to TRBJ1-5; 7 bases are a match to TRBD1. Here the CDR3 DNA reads TGTGCCAGCAGTGGAGGGACAGACAATCAGCCCCAGCATTTT. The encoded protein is CASSGGTDNQPQHF. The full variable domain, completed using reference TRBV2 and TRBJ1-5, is EPEVTQTPSHQVTQMGQEVILRCVPISNHLYFYWYRQILGQKVEFLVSFYNNEISEKSEIFDDQFSVERPDGSNFTLKIRSTKLEDSAMYFCASSGGTDNQPQHFGDGTRLSIL.